The rows below give T cell receptor beta chains drawn from one sample of a study of shared clonotypes between healthy human individuals. The data were produced by immunoSEQ multiplex PCR, yet TCRdb's version contains in-frame clones alone and is incomplete. Here the sample spans 550,000 to 800,000 clones, approximately 74% being singletons. The sequenced sample consisted of memory CD4+ T cells sorted from blood. The origin of the receptors is a woman aged 30 to 39 in good health. The CDR3 runs from the conserved cysteine through the conserved F or W. A D gene is named only where the DNA matches it firmly. The size field is filled for only some rows; it gives once, few, many or a size class.

abundance: few; v_gene: TRBV20-1; len: 11; j_gene: TRBJ2-7; d_gene: .; CDR3nt: TGCAGTGCGGCCCAGGGGTACGAGCAGTACTTC; CDR3aa: CSAAQGYEQYF
abundance: .; v_gene: TRBV28; len: 14; j_gene: TRBJ2-1; d_gene: .; CDR3nt: TGTGCCAGCAGTTTACCCAAGCTAGTCGGGGAGCAGTTCTTC; CDR3aa: CASSLPKLVGEQFF
abundance: .; v_gene: TRBV11-2; len: 13; j_gene: TRBJ2-1; d_gene: .; CDR3nt: TGTGCCAGCAGCTTTAACGGGAATAATGAGCAGTTCTTC; CDR3aa: CASSFNGNNEQFF
abundance: .; v_gene: TRBV6-6; len: 12; j_gene: TRBJ1-1; d_gene: .; CDR3nt: TGTGCCAGCAGTACTCGAGGGAGAAGGGCTTTCTTT; CDR3aa: CASSTRGRRAFF
abundance: .; v_gene: TRBV30; len: 12; j_gene: TRBJ1-1; d_gene: .; CDR3nt: TGTGCCTGCTTCAGGGTGAACACTGAAGCTTTCTTT; CDR3aa: CACFRVNTEAFF
abundance: .; v_gene: TRBV27; len: 14; j_gene: TRBJ2-3; d_gene: TRBD2; CDR3nt: TGTGCCAGCAGTGCAGCGGGAGCACGAGATACGCAGTATTTT; CDR3aa: CASSAAGARDTQYF
abundance: .; v_gene: TRBV5-1; len: 15; j_gene: TRBJ2-1; d_gene: TRBD2; CDR3nt: TGCGCCAGCAGCTTCGGCGGGAGCCGAAACAATGAGCAGTTCTTC; CDR3aa: CASSFGGSRNNEQFF
abundance: .; v_gene: TRBV5-1; len: 15; j_gene: TRBJ2-1; d_gene: TRBD2; CDR3nt: TGCGCCAGCAGCTTATGGTCGGGAGGGTACAATGAGCAGTTCTTC; CDR3aa: CASSLWSGGYNEQFF
abundance: .; v_gene: TRBV5-5; len: 15; j_gene: TRBJ2-3; d_gene: TRBD1; CDR3nt: TGTGCCAGCTTGGGTGACAGGGGAAAAACAGATACGCAGTATTTT; CDR3aa: CASLGDRGKTDTQYF
abundance: many; v_gene: TRBV10-1; len: 14; j_gene: TRBJ2-1; d_gene: .; CDR3nt: TGCGCCAGCAGGATGCAGAGGGGGCGGGGTGAGCAGTTCTTC; CDR3aa: CASRMQRGRGEQFF
abundance: .; v_gene: TRBV7-7; len: 13; j_gene: TRBJ1-5; d_gene: .; CDR3nt: TGTGCCAGCAGCAAACGACGGTCCCCAGCCCAGCATTTT; CDR3aa: CASSKRRSPAQHF
abundance: .; v_gene: TRBV27; len: 15; j_gene: TRBJ1-1; d_gene: .; CDR3nt: TGTGCCAGCAGTTTATCCCTACAGGGTGGCACTGAAGCTTTCTTT; CDR3aa: CASSLSLQGGTEAFF
abundance: .; v_gene: TRBV6-5; len: 13; j_gene: TRBJ2-3; d_gene: .; CDR3nt: TGTGCCAGCAGTGGGCTGAGCACAGATACGCAGTATTTT; CDR3aa: CASSGLSTDTQYF
abundance: .; v_gene: TRBV6-1; len: 14; j_gene: TRBJ1-4; d_gene: TRBD1; CDR3nt: TGTGCCAGCAGTGTGGACAGGGGGGATGAAAAACTGTTTTTT; CDR3aa: CASSVDRGDEKLFF
abundance: few; v_gene: TRBV11-3; len: 16; j_gene: TRBJ2-2; d_gene: .; CDR3nt: TGTGCCAGCAGCTCAGCGGAGGGAAGGAACACCGGGGAGCTGTTTTTT; CDR3aa: CASSSAEGRNTGELFF
abundance: .; v_gene: TRBV5-6; len: 17; j_gene: TRBJ2-1; d_gene: TRBD2; CDR3nt: TGTGCCAGCAGCCCCTTAGTAGCGGGAGGGTTTTACAATGAGCAGTTCTTC; CDR3aa: CASSPLVAGGFYNEQFF
abundance: .; v_gene: TRBV28; len: 14; j_gene: TRBJ1-1; d_gene: TRBD1; CDR3nt: TGTGCCAGCAGGGGACAGCCCGATGACACTGAAGCTTTCTTT; CDR3aa: CASRGQPDDTEAFF
abundance: .; v_gene: TRBV5-1; len: 15; j_gene: TRBJ2-7; d_gene: .; CDR3nt: TGCGCCAGCAGCTACTCGCACCACCCCTCCTACGAGCAGTACTTC; CDR3aa: CASSYSHHPSYEQYF
abundance: .; v_gene: TRBV7-9; len: 13; j_gene: TRBJ2-7; d_gene: .; CDR3nt: TGTGCCAGCAGCGAGGGAACGGTCTACGAGCAGTACTTC; CDR3aa: CASSEGTVYEQYF
abundance: .; v_gene: TRBV28; len: 17; j_gene: TRBJ2-4; d_gene: TRBD2; CDR3nt: TGTGCCAGCAGTAACCCTTTAGGACTAGGAGCCAAAAACATTCAGTACTTC; CDR3aa: CASSNPLGLGAKNIQYF
abundance: .; v_gene: TRBV28; len: 16; j_gene: TRBJ2-5; d_gene: .; CDR3nt: TGTGCCAGCAGTCCTGGGGGCGGGTTCCCCCAAGAGACCCAGTACTTC; CDR3aa: CASSPGGGFPQETQYF
abundance: .; v_gene: TRBV5-3; len: 14; j_gene: TRBJ2-7; d_gene: .; CDR3nt: TGTGCCAGCAGCTTGGAATATATGGGCCGCGAGCAGTACTTC; CDR3aa: CASSLEYMGREQYF
abundance: .; v_gene: TRBV7-9; len: 14; j_gene: TRBJ2-1; d_gene: TRBD2; CDR3nt: TGTGCCAGCAGCTCCTTCGGGAGGGGCAATGAGCAGTTCTTC; CDR3aa: CASSSFGRGNEQFF
abundance: many; v_gene: TRBV5-4; len: 15; j_gene: TRBJ2-1; d_gene: .; CDR3nt: TGTGCCAGCAGCTTCGAGGCACACACAATCGATGAGCAGTTCTTC; CDR3aa: CASSFEAHTIDEQFF
abundance: .; v_gene: TRBV10-1; len: 19; j_gene: TRBJ2-2; d_gene: TRBD1; CDR3nt: TGCGCCAGCAGTGGGGGACAGGGGGCCGCGATGGGGAACACCGGGGAGCTGTTTTTT; CDR3aa: CASSGGQGAAMGNTGELFF
abundance: .; v_gene: TRBV6-1; len: 15; j_gene: TRBJ2-7; d_gene: TRBD1; CDR3nt: TGTGCCAGCAGTGTTTTATTCGGGACAGGCGGCGAGCAGTACTTC; CDR3aa: CASSVLFGTGGEQYF
abundance: .; v_gene: TRBV9; len: 16; j_gene: TRBJ2-1; d_gene: TRBD2; CDR3nt: TGTGCCAGCAGCGTAGTAGCGGGAGTATCCTACAATGAGCAGTTCTTC; CDR3aa: CASSVVAGVSYNEQFF
abundance: .; v_gene: TRBV28; len: 13; j_gene: TRBJ2-5; d_gene: .; CDR3nt: TGTGCCAGCATTAGTAGGAGGGTGGAGACCCAGTACTTC; CDR3aa: CASISRRVETQYF
abundance: .; v_gene: TRBV2; len: 14; j_gene: TRBJ2-2; d_gene: .; CDR3nt: TGTGCCAGCAGGGACATAGTGAACACCGGGGAGCTGTTTTTT; CDR3aa: CASRDIVNTGELFF
abundance: .; v_gene: TRBV6-6; len: 14; j_gene: TRBJ1-3; d_gene: .; CDR3nt: TGTGCCAGCATGATAACAGGGAAAGGAAACACCATATATTTT; CDR3aa: CASMITGKGNTIYF
abundance: .; v_gene: TRBV18; len: 16; j_gene: TRBJ2-7; d_gene: TRBD1; CDR3nt: TGTGCCAGCTCACCCCTAGGGGGACAGGGGTCCAACGAGCAGTACTTC; CDR3aa: CASSPLGGQGSNEQYF
abundance: .; v_gene: TRBV21-1; len: 15; j_gene: TRBJ2-5; d_gene: .; CDR3nt: TGTGCCAGCTGGGGACGGTTGGGGGGTCAAGAGACCCAGTACTTC; CDR3aa: CASWGRLGGQETQYF
abundance: .; v_gene: TRBV7-2; len: 14; j_gene: TRBJ2-3; d_gene: .; CDR3nt: TGTGCCAGCAGCTTAGGTAGGGCCCCAGATACGCAGTATTTT; CDR3aa: CASSLGRAPDTQYF
abundance: .; v_gene: TRBV18; len: 16; j_gene: TRBJ2-7; d_gene: TRBD2; CDR3nt: TGTGCCAGCTCCGGGACTAGCGGGAGGAGCTCCTACGAGCAGTACTTC; CDR3aa: CASSGTSGRSSYEQYF
abundance: once; v_gene: TRBV10-1; len: 13; j_gene: TRBJ1-1; d_gene: TRBD1; CDR3nt: TGCGCCAGCAGTGTGACAGGGGGGACTGAAGCTTTCTTT; CDR3aa: CASSVTGGTEAFF
abundance: few; v_gene: TRBV15; len: 13; j_gene: TRBJ1-2; d_gene: .; CDR3nt: TGTGCCACCAGCAGATCCAAAGGGTCTGGCTACACCTTC; CDR3aa: CATSRSKGSGYTF
abundance: few; v_gene: TRBV11-3; len: 16; j_gene: TRBJ2-1; d_gene: TRBD2; CDR3nt: TGTGCCAGCAGCTTGGGACTAGCGGGGCGTTTGGATGAGCAGTTCTTC; CDR3aa: CASSLGLAGRLDEQFF
abundance: once; v_gene: TRBV15; len: 14; j_gene: TRBJ2-1; d_gene: .; CDR3nt: TGTGCCACCAGCAGAGCTTCGGGGGTGAATGAGCAGTTCTTC; CDR3aa: CATSRASGVNEQFF
abundance: once; v_gene: TRBV4-2; len: 16; j_gene: TRBJ2-2; d_gene: .; CDR3nt: TGTGCCAGCAGCCAAGGGGCGGGAACGAACACCGGGGAGCTGTTTTTT; CDR3aa: CASSQGAGTNTGELFF
abundance: .; v_gene: TRBV28; len: 12; j_gene: TRBJ2-3; d_gene: TRBD1; CDR3nt: TGTGCCAGCACCACCGGGACAGGCCCCGAATATTTT; CDR3aa: CASTTGTGPEYF
abundance: few; v_gene: TRBV4-2; len: 16; j_gene: TRBJ2-7; d_gene: .; CDR3nt: TGTGCCAGCAGCCAAGATCTGGGGAAGGGCTCCTACGAGCAGTACTTC; CDR3aa: CASSQDLGKGSYEQYF
abundance: few; v_gene: TRBV2; len: 13; j_gene: TRBJ2-2; d_gene: TRBD1; CDR3nt: TGTGCCGGCCGGGACAGGGGTACCGGGGAGCTGTTTTTT; CDR3aa: CAGRDRGTGELFF
abundance: .; v_gene: TRBV6-4; len: 15; j_gene: TRBJ1-2; d_gene: .; CDR3nt: TGTGCCAGTTGGTCTCAGACTATCAACTTTTATGGCTACACCTTC; CDR3aa: CASWSQTINFYGYTF
abundance: .; v_gene: TRBV14; len: 15; j_gene: TRBJ2-7; d_gene: .; CDR3nt: TGTGCCAGCAGCCAAGACAGAATAAGCACCTACGAGCAGTACTTC; CDR3aa: CASSQDRISTYEQYF
abundance: few; v_gene: TRBV29-1; len: 14; j_gene: TRBJ2-5; d_gene: TRBD1; CDR3nt: TGCAGCGTTGTAGCGTGGACAGGGGGAAATGAGCAGTACTTC; CDR3aa: CSVVAWTGGNEQYF
abundance: .; v_gene: TRBV19; len: 14; j_gene: TRBJ2-1; d_gene: .; CDR3nt: TGTGCCAGTAGTGCCGGGACCGGACCCAATGAGCAGTTCTTC; CDR3aa: CASSAGTGPNEQFF
abundance: .; v_gene: TRBV10-3; len: 16; j_gene: TRBJ2-1; d_gene: TRBD2; CDR3nt: TGTGCCATCGCCCGACTAGCGGGAGGGGAAGCGAATGAGCAGTTCTTC; CDR3aa: CAIARLAGGEANEQFF
abundance: .; v_gene: TRBV2; len: 15; j_gene: TRBJ2-1; d_gene: TRBD2; CDR3nt: TGTGCCAGCAGGAAACTAGCGGGAGTCTACAATGAGCAGTTCTTC; CDR3aa: CASRKLAGVYNEQFF